This TCR beta chain was sequenced for a study of blood T cell repertoires in COVID-19 (dated by TCRdb to 2019 to 2021). With regard to the full study: The collaborator samples originated in the United States, Italy and Spain and spanned the acute and convalescent phases of COVID-19. Nearly every sample came with metadata listing a de-identified subject ID, COVID-19 status, age in years and sex. The prospective study material was composed of cDNA or gDNA derived from T cells, B-cell-depleted T cells, or PBMCs. The dataset comprised deeply sampled blood TCRbeta repertoires from subjects exposed to, actively infected with, or recovered from COVID-19. The repertoires were made available in a free public database intended to serve as a resource for research on the immune response to SARS-CoV-2. Where available, HLA class I and class II types were obtained from metadata supplied by the sample provider rather than from assay-based typing. The samples were drawn from two sources: the first 160 participants of the ongoing ImmuneRACE study, and 1,254 subjects contributed by 6 global collaborators. Study-wide conclusions, independent of this receptor: The quantity of clinical and demographic metadata differed by source and by participant and was supplied without curation.

The sample holds one count of this clone. Its antigen has not been determined. It has no much larger one-base neighbor in the sample; base qualities were not kept. The CDR3, from cysteine to phenylalanine, totals 17 residues. CDR3 DNA only is kept here, 51 bases in frame from base 1. Here V drops 1 base and J drops 0 bases, and the junction holds 9 bases not matched to any gene. Reading the germline V gene gives CDR1 SGHAT and CDR2 FQNNGV. TCRbeta CDR3 regions were amplified from genomic DNA by means of the immunoSEQ Assay, a bias-controlled multiplex PCR. On the authors' methods: The number of nucleated cells in each sample was estimated from the amplification of reference gene primers within the assay. To quantify the absolute abundance of each unique TCRbeta CDR3 rearrangement, sequence reads were collapsed and filtered. Productive Simpson clonality was computed per sample as the square root of Simpson's diversity index over productive rearrangements. TCRdb's version of the immuneACCESS table is confined to in-frame rearrangements and falls short of the full clone set. An unresolved V gene accounts for under half of the shortfall where checked; the remainder is of unknown origin. V and J calls and clone size are as listed in that table; D and trimming were resolved from the DNA. For this sample there are about 260,000 clones; approximately 86% appear just once. The ten largest account for approximately 2% of the sample.

The collaborating institutions used their own protocols to collect whole blood in K2EDTA tubes. For TCRbeta analysis, collaborators shipped samples in one of three forms: frozen whole blood, isolated PBMCs, or DNA extracted from either of those sample types. The sequenced sample consisted of peripheral blood. Recombination connected TRBV11-2 to TRBJ2-7, with 7 central nucleotides matching TRBD1. The TCR originated in a young man with active or convalescent COVID-19. The CDR3 here reads CASSLAHTTGPSYEQYF. The sequenced DNA is TGTGCCAGCAGCTTAGCCCACACGACAGGGCCCTCCTACGAGCAGTACTTC.